Sequencing of this T cell receptor beta chain was carried out in a study of blood T cell repertoires in COVID-19. In the study overall: There were acute and convalescent COVID-19 samples, and they came from the United States, Italy and Spain.

Germline loops: CDR1 MRHNA, CDR2 SNTAGT. Trimming cost V 6 bases and J 2 bases; bases outside gene matches: 12. This CDR3 is built from 16 residues. In the original processing: Scientists estimated how many nucleated cells there were by amplifying reference gene primers. Repertoires were generated with immunoSEQ multiplex PCR, while TCRdb's copy carries only in-frame clones and drops some. That table furnishes V, J and clone size, whereas the DNA furnished D and trimming. The sample includes about 210,000 clones, 65% to 90% of them seen just once. Seattle patients were enrolled during active infection and followed longitudinally.

The chain links TRBV6-4 to TRBJ2-7, with 8 bases lining up with TRBD1. This receptor was obtained from a woman in her sixties or seventies with COVID-19, enrolled during active disease. The sequenced sample was peripheral blood. CDR3 sequence reads: CASRDPAAGGPYEQYF. The CDR3, as DNA: TGTGCCAGCAGGGATCCCGCGGCAGGGGGCCCCTACGAGCAGTACTTC.